This T cell receptor (beta chain) was recovered during a study of vaccination and CD4 T cells after COVID-19. For the study at large: Some control cultures received a CEFX pool, which served as the positive control. Others received an HIV-1 Nef pool or no peptide.

Sequencing of the DNA from cultured CD4+ T cells was carried out with the Oncomine TCR Beta short-read assay. TCRdb called the PCR reads again in MiXCR, with one record for every CDR3 protein. The sample includes about 14,000 distinct CDR3 sequences, roughly 27% of them seen just once. A note on this clonotype: Its antigen is not identified.

This CDR3 is 12 amino acids long. Germline CDR1 SGHRS, CDR2 YFSETQ. V was cut by 0 bases and J by 6 bases, with 5 bases left in between. The treatment denotes: roughly ten-day PBMC culture with coronavirus spike peptide pools or control peptides (ViraFEST assay). The dates of positive PCR tests extended from March through December 2020 and came before the US Alpha, Beta and Delta variants. The TCR comes from a human donor with COVID-19. Material: cultured CD4+ T cells from blood. This chain uses TRBV5-1 with TRBJ2-3; no clear D gene. DNA of the CDR3: TGCGCCAGCAGCTTGGCCGAGGATACGCAGTATTTT. Protein: CASSLAEDTQYF.